This T cell receptor beta chain was captured in a study of T cells in Graves' hyperthyroidism and ophthalmopathy. Regarding the study as a whole: Blood held most thyroid clonotypes expanded above 0.001 frequency.

Used for diagnoses were clinical symptoms, serum thyroxine and TRAb, thyroid ultrasound and orbital computed tomography. The CDR3 is made up of 11 amino acids. Per the germline V gene, CDR1 is SNHLY and CDR2 is FYNNEI. Trimming removed 6 bases at V and 5 bases at J, with 4 bases between. What was amplified from RNA transcripts were TCR beta CDR3 regions. Using the HTBI primer set, a first-round RT-PCR was run on the TCR CDR3. MiXCR, applied by TCRdb to the multiplex PCR reads, yields one record per CDR3 protein. The sample lists a few hundred thousand distinct CDR3 sequences; around 16% were seen once. The sample holds many counts of this clonotype. Its matching antigen is unknown.

This chain connects TRBV2 to TRBJ1-4; D is uncertain. The material sequenced was blood. The receptor was derived from a middle-aged woman with Graves' ophthalmopathy. The CDR3 region is CASRTNEKLFF. The CDR3 bases are TGTGCCAGCAGGACGAATGAAAAACTGTTTTTT. Variable domain in full (rest from reference TRBV2 and TRBJ1-4): EPEVTQTPSHQVTQMGQEVILRCVPISNHLYFYWYRQILGQKVEFLVSFYNNEISEKSEIFDDQFSVERPDGSNFTLKIRSTKLEDSAMYFCASRTNEKLFFGSGTQLSVL.